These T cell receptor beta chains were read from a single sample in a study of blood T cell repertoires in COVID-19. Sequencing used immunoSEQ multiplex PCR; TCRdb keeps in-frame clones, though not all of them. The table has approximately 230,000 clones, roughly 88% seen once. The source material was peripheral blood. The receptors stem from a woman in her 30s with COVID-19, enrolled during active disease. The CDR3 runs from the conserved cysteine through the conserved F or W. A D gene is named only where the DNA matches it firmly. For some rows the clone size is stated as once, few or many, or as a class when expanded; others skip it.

cdr3_aa: CASSQESGTGNEKLFF; cdr3_nt: TGTGCCAGCAGCCAAGAGAGTGGGACAGGGAATGAAAAACTGTTTTTT; j_call: TRBJ1-4; clone_size: once; d_call: TRBD1; v_call: TRBV4-2
cdr3_aa: CASSLSFSPDYEQYF; cdr3_nt: TGTGCCAGCAGCTTATCGTTCAGTCCTGACTACGAGCAGTACTTC; j_call: TRBJ2-7; clone_size: medium-sized; d_call: .; v_call: TRBV11-2
cdr3_aa: CASSLMGGNTEAFF; cdr3_nt: TGTGCCAGCAGCTTAATGGGGGGGAACACTGAAGCTTTCTTT; j_call: TRBJ1-1; clone_size: .; d_call: .; v_call: TRBV7-9
cdr3_aa: CASNPRTGGPYEQYF; cdr3_nt: TGTGCCAGTAACCCTCGGACAGGGGGTCCCTACGAGCAGTACTTC; j_call: TRBJ2-7; clone_size: .; d_call: TRBD1; v_call: TRBV19
cdr3_aa: CASSQLVTQNTEAFF; cdr3_nt: TGTGCCAGCAGCCAATTGGTGACTCAGAACACTGAAGCTTTCTTT; j_call: TRBJ1-1; clone_size: .; d_call: .; v_call: TRBV3-1/TRBV3-2
cdr3_aa: CSVEVGIGITEAFF; cdr3_nt: TGCAGCGTTGAGGTCGGAATCGGGATCACTGAAGCTTTCTTT; j_call: TRBJ1-1; clone_size: .; d_call: .; v_call: TRBV29-1
cdr3_aa: CASSSGTSSSYEQYF; cdr3_nt: TGCGCCAGCAGCAGCGGGACTAGCAGTTCCTACGAGCAGTACTTC; j_call: TRBJ2-7; clone_size: .; d_call: TRBD2; v_call: TRBV4-1
cdr3_aa: CASSLGEDTEAFF; cdr3_nt: TGTGCCAGCAGCTTAGGGGAGGACACTGAAGCTTTCTTT; j_call: TRBJ1-1; clone_size: .; d_call: .; v_call: TRBV11-2
cdr3_aa: CASSGQVNTEAFF; cdr3_nt: TGTGCCAGCAGTGGACAAGTGAACACTGAAGCTTTCTTT; j_call: TRBJ1-1; clone_size: .; d_call: .; v_call: TRBV2
cdr3_aa: CASSLHTTGEFQYGYTF; cdr3_nt: TGTGCCAGCAGTTTACATACGACAGGGGAATTTCAGTATGGCTACACCTTC; j_call: TRBJ1-2; clone_size: .; d_call: TRBD1; v_call: TRBV28
cdr3_aa: CASSPWGTILTGELFF; cdr3_nt: TGTGCCAGCTCACCGTGGGGGACAATCCTCACCGGGGAGCTGTTTTTT; j_call: TRBJ2-2; clone_size: .; d_call: .; v_call: TRBV18
cdr3_aa: CAISSDRAGYTF; cdr3_nt: TGTGCCATCAGTTCGGACAGGGCTGGCTACACCTTC; j_call: TRBJ1-2; clone_size: .; d_call: TRBD1; v_call: TRBV10-3
cdr3_aa: CASSPTASGRAWYNEQFF; cdr3_nt: TGTGCCAGCAGCCCCACGGCTAGCGGGAGGGCCTGGTACAATGAGCAGTTCTTC; j_call: TRBJ2-1; clone_size: .; d_call: TRBD2; v_call: TRBV11-3
cdr3_aa: CASSPMTILPSRQYF; cdr3_nt: TGTGCCAGCAGCCCAATGACAATCCTCCCAAGTCGGCAGTACTTC; j_call: TRBJ2-7; clone_size: .; d_call: .; v_call: TRBV6-5
cdr3_aa: CASSRARTGGNNQPQHF; cdr3_nt: TGTGCCAGCAGCCGGGCCCGAACAGGGGGAAACAATCAGCCCCAGCATTTT; j_call: TRBJ1-5; clone_size: .; d_call: TRBD1; v_call: TRBV7-2
cdr3_aa: CASIPQGLTYNEQFF; cdr3_nt: TGTGCCAGTATCCCCCAGGGATTGACCTACAATGAGCAGTTCTTC; j_call: TRBJ2-1; clone_size: .; d_call: .; v_call: TRBV5-8
cdr3_aa: CASSTSGSPYGYTF; cdr3_nt: TGTGCCAGCAGTACTTCAGGAAGTCCCTATGGCTACACCTTC; j_call: TRBJ1-2; clone_size: .; d_call: .; v_call: TRBV6-2/TRBV6-3
cdr3_aa: CASSVAGADNYGYTF; cdr3_nt: TGTGCCAGCAGCGTAGCAGGGGCCGATAACTATGGCTACACCTTC; j_call: TRBJ1-2; clone_size: .; d_call: .; v_call: TRBV9
cdr3_aa: CASSLVQGASIKQPQHF; cdr3_nt: TGTGCCAGCAGCTTAGTTCAAGGGGCGAGTATTAAACAGCCCCAGCATTTT; j_call: TRBJ1-5; clone_size: .; d_call: .; v_call: TRBV7-2
cdr3_aa: CASSSLGQGQETQYF; cdr3_nt: TGTGCCAGCAGTTCCTTGGGGCAGGGGCAAGAGACCCAGTACTTC; j_call: TRBJ2-5; clone_size: .; d_call: .; v_call: TRBV7-9
cdr3_aa: CASSFFSGRTFRRVETQYF; cdr3_nt: TGTGCCAGCAGCTTCTTTAGCGGGAGAACTTTCCGGCGGGTGGAGACCCAGTACTTC; j_call: TRBJ2-5; clone_size: .; d_call: TRBD2; v_call: TRBV5-6
cdr3_aa: CASSTRTGNYGYTF; cdr3_nt: TGTGCCAGTAGTACCCGGACAGGGAACTATGGCTACACCTTC; j_call: TRBJ1-2; clone_size: once; d_call: TRBD1; v_call: TRBV19
cdr3_aa: CASSLDLLRTGRTNTEAFF; cdr3_nt: TGTGCCAGCAGCTTAGATCTCCTCCGGACAGGGAGGACGAACACTGAAGCTTTCTTT; j_call: TRBJ1-1; clone_size: .; d_call: TRBD1; v_call: TRBV11-2
cdr3_aa: CASSLAGFGSPLHF; cdr3_nt: TGCGCCAGCAGCTTGGCGGGTTTCGGTTCACCCCTCCACTTT; j_call: TRBJ1-6; clone_size: .; d_call: .; v_call: TRBV5-1
cdr3_aa: CASSHLTSGGYQETQYF; cdr3_nt: TGCGCCAGCAGCCACCTTACTAGCGGGGGCTACCAAGAGACCCAGTACTTC; j_call: TRBJ2-5; clone_size: .; d_call: TRBD2; v_call: TRBV4-1
cdr3_aa: CASSSTVENYNEQFF; cdr3_nt: TGTGCCAGCAGCTCAACGGTAGAGAACTACAATGAGCAGTTCTTC; j_call: TRBJ2-1; clone_size: .; d_call: .; v_call: TRBV11-2
cdr3_aa: CASSRLAGVGSTDTQYF; cdr3_nt: TGTGCCAGCAGCAGACTAGCGGGAGTCGGGAGCACAGATACGCAGTATTTT; j_call: TRBJ2-3; clone_size: once; d_call: TRBD2; v_call: TRBV6-2/TRBV6-3
cdr3_aa: CAIKGAGQPQHF; cdr3_nt: TGTGCCATCAAGGGGGCTGGGCAGCCCCAGCATTTT; j_call: TRBJ1-5; clone_size: few; d_call: TRBD1; v_call: TRBV10-3
cdr3_aa: CASSEGGPKNIQYF; cdr3_nt: TGTGCCAGCAGTGAAGGGGGGCCCAAAAACATTCAGTACTTC; j_call: TRBJ2-4; clone_size: .; d_call: .; v_call: TRBV6-1
cdr3_aa: CASSRNLLTGGPSDEQFF; cdr3_nt: TGTGCCAGTAGTAGAAATCTCCTAACGGGAGGGCCCTCGGATGAGCAGTTCTTC; j_call: TRBJ2-1; clone_size: .; d_call: TRBD2; v_call: TRBV19
cdr3_aa: CASSSWEIGPYEQYF; cdr3_nt: TGTGCCAGCAGCTCCTGGGAGATCGGGCCCTACGAGCAGTACTTC; j_call: TRBJ2-7; clone_size: .; d_call: .; v_call: TRBV7-6
cdr3_aa: CASSPSWPLSNTGELFF; cdr3_nt: TGTGCCAGCAGCCCCAGTTGGCCCTTGTCGAACACCGGGGAGCTGTTTTTT; j_call: TRBJ2-2; clone_size: .; d_call: .; v_call: TRBV11-3
cdr3_aa: CASSSRTDTGTEAFF; cdr3_nt: TGTGCCAGCAGCTCCAGGACAGACACAGGGACTGAAGCTTTCTTT; j_call: TRBJ1-1; clone_size: few; d_call: .; v_call: TRBV5-4
cdr3_aa: CASSLDIGGSGNTIYF; cdr3_nt: TGCGCCAGCAGCTTGGATATTGGCGGTTCTGGAAACACCATATATTTT; j_call: TRBJ1-3; clone_size: .; d_call: .; v_call: TRBV5-1
cdr3_aa: CASSLGGTGGQPQHF; cdr3_nt: TGTGCCAGCAGCTTAGGGGGGACAGGGGGCCAGCCCCAGCATTTT; j_call: TRBJ1-5; clone_size: once; d_call: TRBD1; v_call: TRBV7-9